The 7 T cell receptor beta chains given below trace back to one sample, sequenced in a study of cytomegalovirus exposure and HLA in healthy donors. PCR used 60 Vbeta primers and 13 Jbeta primers. TCRdb's copy holds only in-frame clones and misses some; the assay was immunoSEQ multiplex PCR. The sample records 100,000 to 150,000 clones, over 65% being singletons. Sequencing input: PBMCs. These receptor sequences come from a man between 18 and 29 years old in good health and CMV-seronegative.

The chain carries TRBV29-1 and TRBJ2-3; 7 positions match TRBD1. Germline CDR1 and CDR2: SQVTM and ANQGSEA. After removal of 7 bases from V and 1 base from J, the junction contained 2 bases not matched to a gene. CDR3 length equals 12 residues. The CDR3 sequence is CSGDSRTDTQYF. The CDR3 nucleotides are TGCAGCGGGGACAGCCGCACAGATACGCAGTATTTT.

This clone has a handful of counts. The chain combines TRBV6-1 with TRBJ1-1; weak D call: TRBD1 (5 bases). V dropped 6 bases and J dropped 1 base, with 9 bases sitting between them. CDR1 and CDR2 (germline): MNHNS, SASEGT. The CDR3 spans 13 residues. Here the CDR3 reads CASSRGTNTEAFF. CDR3 nucleotides: TGTGCCAGCAGCCGGGGGACGAACACTGAAGCTTTCTTT.

There are a few counts of this clone. The chain links TRBV6-1 to TRBJ1-2; D is undetermined. This CDR3 has 15 residues. V was trimmed by 0 bases and J by 0 bases, leaving 8 bases between them. Germline V gene sequence: CDR1 MNHNS, CDR2 SASEGT. CDR3 nucleotides: TGTGCCAGCAGTGAAGCGCTTCAGGCTAACTATGGCTACACCTTC. It codes for CASSEALQANYGYTF.

The chain combines TRBV7-2 with TRBJ2-7; D is unclear. The CDR3 totals 12 residues. Trimming cost V 1 base and J 6 bases, with 7 bases left between them. Germline loops: CDR1 SGHTA, CDR2 FQGNSA. CDR3 coding DNA: TGTGCCAGCAGCTTAGGCTCAGGCGAGCAGTACTTC. Protein sequence: CASSLGSGEQYF.

The V call is TRBV9, the J call TRBJ2-2; TRBD1 might be the D (5 bases). CDR1 and CDR2 (germline): SGDLS, YYNGEE. CDR3 length equals 13 residues. The V and J ends lost 6 bases and 6 bases respectively, with 12 bases between them. The CDR3 nucleotides read TGTGCCAGCACCATGCAGGGATCCGGGGAGCTGTTTTTT. Protein sequence: CASTMQGSGELFF.

V usage is TRBV27 and J usage is TRBJ2-3; D not resolved. This CDR3 region has 13 residues. V gave up 3 bases and J gave up 5 bases, with 9 bases separating them. Per germline, CDR1 MNHEY and CDR2 SMNVEV (reference sequence). The chain's CDR3 is CASSFSPKDTQYF. The CDR3 coding sequence is TGTGCCAGCAGTTTTTCCCCCAAAGATACGCAGTATTTT.

The CDR3 sequence is CASSSGTGGYTEAFF. CDR3 coding DNA: TGTGCCAGCAGCTCCGGGACAGGGGGATACACTGAAGCTTTCTTT. J is TRBJ1-1 and V is TRBV7-9; the match to TRBD1 covers 11 bases. This CDR3 spans 15 amino acids. Germline CDR1 reads SEHNR; CDR2 reads FQNEAQ (reference sequence). Trimming took 4 bases from V and 3 from J; bases not matched to a gene: 4.